Below, one T cell receptor (beta chain) is given with its context. Profiled with immunoSEQ multiplex PCR; TCRdb holds only in-frame clones, not every one. The sample consists of about 360,000 clones, about 86% of them appearing once. This sample is part of a study of blood T cell repertoires in COVID-19. Germline-derived CDR1 and CDR2 are MNHEY and SVGEGT. Trimming took 2 bases from V and 4 from J, leaving 8 bases between them. This CDR3 is 13 amino acids long. The source material was peripheral blood. The chain carries TRBV6-2 or TRBV6-3 and TRBJ1-1; TRBD1 is a possible D gene (5 bases). The clonotype comes from a woman in her sixties or seventies with COVID-19, enrolled during active disease. CDR3 region: CASSYPGGTEAFF. In DNA form, the CDR3 reads TGTGCCAGCAGTTACCCGGGGGGCACTGAAGCTTTCTTT.